This TCR beta chain was recorded in a study of T cell responses to AZD1222 COVID-19 vaccine. Study findings and constraints: Spike-specific TCR breadth rose after two AZD1222 doses, and depth rose as well. Seropositive status at baseline applied to only five or six AZD1222 recipients. Close to half of all spike-specific TCRs reportedly target regions of the variants that are unmutated.

Germline CDR1 and CDR2: ENHRY and SYGVKD. V lost 0 bases, J lost 8 bases, and 19 bases lay in between. The CDR3 has 17 amino acids. Note on this clone: Its antigen is as yet unknown.

Clones were sequenced by immunoSEQ multiplex PCR, and TCRdb holds only the in-frame ones, with some missing. The data contain just under 90,000 clones, around 88% of them singletons. This receptor was identified in an adult in good health. The rearrangement uses TRBV10-3 and TRBJ1-4; tentatively, D is TRBD1 (5 bases). Sample: peripheral blood, taken on day 0 of MenACWY control vaccination. The CDR3: CAISESGSGRGNEKLFF. As DNA, the CDR3 is TGTGCCATCAGTGAGTCGGGCAGCGGGAGGGGTAACGAAAAACTGTTTTTT.